This TCR beta chain was sequenced during a study of T cells in Graves' hyperthyroidism and ophthalmopathy. Across the whole study: Peripheral blood was drawn at first diagnosis, prior to all treatment.

Germline V gene data show CDR1 as GTSNPN and CDR2 as SVGIG (reference sequence). V lost 3 bases and J 7 bases, leaving 13 bases between the germline ends. The CDR3 has 12 amino acids. TCR beta CDR3 sequences were amplified from RNA transcripts. The study used the HTBI primer set for a first-round RT-PCR of the TCR CDR3. MiXCR, applied by TCRdb to the multiplex PCR reads, yields one record per CDR3 protein. The profile shows 300,000 or so distinct CDR3 sequences, 21% of them singletons. This clonotype was detected many times. Calling Graves' hyperthyroidism stable meant ophthalmopathy did not progress within 18 months. The study left out patients who had uncontrolled infection, other autoimmune disease, pregnancy or lactation. The PBMCs had their origin in around 10 ml of fresh peripheral blood.

Sequencing input: blood. This sequence was found in a woman between 50 and 59 years old with Graves' hyperthyroidism. The rearrangement joins TRBV30 to TRBJ2-7; TRBD1 is a possible D gene (5 bases). As DNA, the CDR3 is TGTGCCTGGAGCCTCAGGGCGAGGGAGCAGTACTTC. This translates into CAWSLRAREQYF.